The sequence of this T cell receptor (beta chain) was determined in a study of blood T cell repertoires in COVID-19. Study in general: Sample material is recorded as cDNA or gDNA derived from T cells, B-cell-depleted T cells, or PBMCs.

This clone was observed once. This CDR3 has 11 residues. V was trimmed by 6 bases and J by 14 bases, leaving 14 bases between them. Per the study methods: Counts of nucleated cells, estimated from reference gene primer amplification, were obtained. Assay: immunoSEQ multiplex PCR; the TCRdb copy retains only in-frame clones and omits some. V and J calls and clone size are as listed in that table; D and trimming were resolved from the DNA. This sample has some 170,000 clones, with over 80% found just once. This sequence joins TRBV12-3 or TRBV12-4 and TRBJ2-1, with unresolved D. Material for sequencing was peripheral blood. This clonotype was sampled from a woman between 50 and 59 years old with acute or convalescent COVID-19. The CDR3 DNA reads TGTGCCAGCAGGTTGGAAGCGTCGGAGTTCTTC. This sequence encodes CASRLEASEFF.